This passage covers 26 T cell receptor beta chains from one sample sequenced in a study of graft-versus-host responses after intestinal transplantation. Sequencing used immunoSEQ multiplex PCR; TCRdb keeps in-frame clones, though not all of them. The sample yields more than 90,000 clones, approximately 94% seen once. No antigen is known for these receptors. Sequencing was performed on unstimulated CD4+ T cells sorted from spleen or lymph node cells, taken before transplant. The receptors were gathered from a human donor who was the organ donor for an intestinal transplant.

The chain has TRBV27 and TRBJ2-7; the match to TRBD2 covers 7 bases. Trimming cost V 5 bases and J 4 bases; bases outside gene matches: 8. The V gene's germline CDR1 is MNHEY and CDR2 SMNVEV (reference sequence). The CDR3 has 14 amino acids. The CDR3 spells CASSTTFGGYEQYF. Here the CDR3 DNA reads TGTGCCAGCAGTACTACTTTCGGGGGGTACGAGCAGTACTTC.

The chain is built from TRBV7-2 and TRBJ2-2; 12 nucleotides match TRBD2. Trimming cost V 4 bases and J 5 bases; bases outside gene matches: 8. This CDR3 is 17 amino acids long. Germline V gene data show CDR1 as SGHTA and CDR2 as FQGNSA. The CDR3 sequence is CASSSRLAGERTGELFF. The CDR3 DNA follows: TGTGCCAGCAGCTCCCGACTAGCGGGAGAACGAACCGGGGAGCTGTTTTTT. The full variable domain, completed using reference TRBV7-2 and TRBJ2-2, is GAGVSQSPSNKVTEKGKDVELRCDPISGHTALYWYRQSLGQGLEFLIYFQGNSAPDKSGLPSDRFSAERTGGSVSTLTIQRTQQEDSAVYLCASSSRLAGERTGELFFGEGSRLTVL.

The chain's CDR3 is CASSSRTRLDTQYF. CDR3 in DNA: TGCGCCAGCAGCTCCCGGACTAGATTAGATACGCAGTATTTT. The gene calls are TRBV10-1 and TRBJ2-3, with 7 positions matching TRBD2. CDR3 size: 14 residues. The trim removed 6 bases at V and 5 bases at J, leaving 8 bases unmatched. Germline V gene sequence: CDR1 WNHNN, CDR2 SYGVQD (reference sequence).

This chain uses TRBV5-5 with TRBJ2-1; 8 nucleotides align to TRBD1. V lost 0 bases, J lost 4 bases, and 3 bases stayed unmatched. The CDR3 consists of 15 residues. CDR1 and CDR2 (germline): SGHKS, YYEKEE (reference sequence). Written as DNA, the CDR3 is TGTGCCAGCAGCTTGGGGACAGGGACTTACAATGAGCAGTTCTTC. Its protein is CASSLGTGTYNEQFF.

This chain links TRBV28 with TRBJ2-1, with 11 bases matching TRBD2. Germline CDR1 reads MDHEN; CDR2 reads SYDVKM. The V gene end was trimmed by 6 bases and the J gene end by 2 bases; junction bases not matched to a gene: 12. This CDR3 spans 18 amino acids. The CDR3 nucleotides read TGTGCCAGCAGCCGATTCCTAGCGGGAGGACCACCCTACAATGAGCAGTTCTTC. Protein: CASSRFLAGGPPYNEQFF.

This chain uses TRBV29-1 with TRBJ2-3; D ambiguous. The CDR3 extends over 12 amino acids. The V end was cut by 6 bases, the J end by 2 bases, with 9 bases between. The germline gives CDR1 SQVTM, CDR2 ANQGSEA. The chain's CDR3 is CSVGWDTDTQYF. The CDR3 nucleotides are TGCAGCGTGGGGTGGGACACAGATACGCAGTATTTT.

The CDR3 loop is CASSLGQGNTGELFF. Here the CDR3 DNA reads TGTGCCAGCAGCTTGGGACAGGGGAACACCGGGGAGCTGTTTTTT. This chain uses TRBV5-5 with TRBJ2-2, with TRBD1 matching 7 bases. Trimming took 0 bases from V and 1 from J; bases not matched to a gene: 0. This CDR3 contains 15 residues. Germline V gene lookup returns CDR1 SGHKS and CDR2 YYEKEE (reference sequence).

The CDR3 loop is CASSLAGTRDTQYF. The CDR3 bases are TGTGCCAGCAGCTTGGCCGGGACAAGAGATACGCAGTATTTT. This sequence joins TRBV5-4 and TRBJ2-3, with D perhaps TRBD1 (6 bases). The germline CDR1 and CDR2 sequences are SGHNT and YYREEE (reference sequence). V was cut by 0 bases and J by 5 bases, with 10 bases left in between. The CDR3 is 14 residues long.

The chain combines TRBV5-6 with TRBJ1-1; TRBD1 matches at 9 bases. This CDR3 spans 14 amino acids. Germline loops: CDR1 SGHDT, CDR2 YYEEEE. V shed 5 bases, J shed 11 bases, and the junction held 13 bases outside the gene matches. The CDR3 region is CASRGPGQGNTAFF. CDR3 DNA sequence: TGTGCCAGCAGGGGCCCGGGACAGGGAAATACGGCTTTCTTT.

The chain employs TRBV6-1 and TRBJ2-1, with TRBD2 as a possible D gene (6 bases). Trimming took 5 bases from V and 14 from J, leaving 13 bases between them. CDR1 MNHNS and CDR2 SASEGT come from the germline V gene. This CDR3 spans 11 amino acids. The CDR3 DNA follows: TGTGCCAGCAGTTACCGGGGGAGTGAGTTCTTC. It specifies CASSYRGSEFF.

The chain couples TRBV6-6 to TRBJ2-3; D is uncertain. Germline loops: CDR1 MNHNY, CDR2 SVGAGI (reference sequence). This CDR3 region has 15 residues. V dropped 2 bases and J dropped 6 bases, with 15 bases sitting between them. The CDR3 region has the DNA TGTGCCAGCAGTTACCGCCAGAGTACGGCGGATACGCAGTATTTT. Its protein is CASSYRQSTADTQYF.

The chain recombines TRBV5-1 with TRBJ2-1; possibly TRBD2 for D (6 bases). The CDR3 is 13 amino acids. The V end was cut by 4 bases, the J end by 6 bases, with 11 bases between. Germline V CDR1 and CDR2: SGHRS, YFSETQ. The CDR3 nucleotides are TGCGCCAGCAGCCCTTTTAGCGGCAATGAGCAGTTCTTC. Translated, it gives CASSPFSGNEQFF.

V gene TRBV5-1 combines with J gene TRBJ2-1; 13 positions agree with TRBD2. Germline assignment: CDR1 SGHRS and CDR2 YFSETQ. Unmatched junction bases numbered 8, after V lost 5 bases and J lost 6 bases. CDR3 size: 16 residues. The CDR3 here is CASSSLAGGLGNEQFF. The CDR3 nucleotides read TGCGCCAGCAGTTCACTAGCGGGAGGGCTCGGCAATGAGCAGTTCTTC.

CDR3 DNA sequence: TGTGCCAGCTCACCACCGGGGGGGAATCAGCCCCAGCATTTT. Translation gives CASSPPGGNQPQHF. V and J are TRBV18 and TRBJ1-5; D might be TRBD1 (5 bases). Trimming took 0 bases from V and 4 from J, leaving 7 bases between them. There are 14 residues in the CDR3. Germline assignment: CDR1 KGHSH and CDR2 LQKENI.

The V call is TRBV5-1, the J call TRBJ2-5; 11 positions match TRBD2. The CDR3 sequence is 15 residues long. The V gene end was trimmed by 2 bases and the J gene end by 4 bases; junction bases not matched to a gene: 4. Germline values: CDR1 SGHRS, CDR2 YFSETQ. CDR3 DNA: TGCGCCAGCAGCTTCGGGACTAGCGGCCCAGAGACCCAGTACTTC. Its translation: CASSFGTSGPETQYF.

The chain has TRBV6-5 and TRBJ1-1; 8 positions match TRBD1. Germline V CDR1 and CDR2: MNHEY, SVGAGI. The CDR3 contains 14 residues. Trimming cost V 6 bases and J 4 bases; bases outside gene matches: 7. CDR3: CASRPGGRGTEAFF. The CDR3 bases are TGTGCCAGCAGGCCAGGGGGCAGGGGCACTGAAGCTTTCTTT.

The rearrangement uses TRBV28 and TRBJ2-7; D may be TRBD2 (6 bases). Germline values: CDR1 MDHEN, CDR2 SYDVKM. The CDR3 length is 15 residues. V gave up 6 bases and J gave up 5 bases, with 20 bases separating them. CDR3 sequence (DNA): TGTGCCAGCAGCAAATTAGGCGGGGCCAGGGACGAGCAGTACTTC. Its translation is CASSKLGGARDEQYF.

The chain combines TRBV29-1 with TRBJ1-1; 7 positions match TRBD1. Germline values: CDR1 SQVTM, CDR2 ANQGSEA. The CDR3 consists of 12 residues. The V segment lost 6 bases and the J segment 3 bases; nucleotides outside the gene matches: 4. The CDR3 DNA is TGCAGCGTGACGCAGGGGGACACTGAAGCTTTCTTT. Translated, it gives CSVTQGDTEAFF.

The CDR3 DNA reads TGTGCCAGCTCGCCCTACAGGACAGGGCAGAACACCGGGGAGCTGTTTTTT. As protein: CASSPYRTGQNTGELFF. V and J are TRBV18 and TRBJ2-2; 8 nucleotides agree with TRBD1. The germline CDR1 and CDR2 sequences are KGHSH and LQKENI. The CDR3 sequence is 17 residues long. V trimming: 6 bases; J trimming: 1 base; junction bases outside the gene matches: 10.

The V gene is TRBV20-1, the J gene TRBJ1-2; D uncertain. Deletions cut 0 bases from V and 8 bases from J, with 7 bases between. The CDR3 is 11 residues long. Germline CDR1 DFQATT, CDR2 SNEGSKA (reference sequence). CDR3 region: CSARDLRGYTF. In DNA, the CDR3 is TGCAGTGCTAGAGATTTGCGCGGCTACACCTTC.

The chain couples TRBV1 to TRBJ2-7; the table's D call, TRBD2, has no DNA check behind it. TRBV1 is assigned pseudogene status. This CDR3 contains 22 residues. CDR3 loop: CTSSPHQMGRLAGSDWVPEQYF. The CDR3 nucleotides are TGCACCAGCAGCCCCCATCAAATGGGTCGGCTAGCGGGATCCGATTGGGTACCCGAGCAGTACTTC.

This clone showed up just a few times. The V gene is TRBV5-8, the J gene TRBJ2-2, with 8 positions matching TRBD1. The V gene end was trimmed by 3 bases and the J gene end by 5 bases; junction bases not matched to a gene: 6. The CDR3 has 15 residues. Germline V CDR1 and CDR2: SGHTS, YDEGEE. In DNA form, the CDR3 reads TGTGCCAGCAGCTATGACAGGGGTTGGACCGGGGAGCTGTTTTTT. Translation: CASSYDRGWTGELFF. The whole variable domain, filled in from reference TRBV5-8 and TRBJ2-2, reads EAGVTQSPTHLIKTRGQQATLRCSPISGHTSVYWYQQALGLGLQFLLWYDEGEERNRGNFPPRFSGRQFPNYSSELNVNALELEDSALYLCASSYDRGWTGELFFGEGSRLTVL.

The chain couples TRBV5-1 to TRBJ2-7, with D possibly being TRBD1 (6 bases). This CDR3 is 14 amino acids long. V lost 4 bases and J lost 7, with 18 bases in between. Germline values: CDR1 SGHRS, CDR2 YFSETQ. The chain's CDR3 is CASSGYVGAEEQYF. The CDR3 DNA is TGCGCCAGCAGCGGGTACGTGGGGGCTGAAGAGCAGTACTTC.

V and J are TRBV5-4 and TRBJ2-3; D remains ambiguous. Germline CDR1 is SGHNT and CDR2 is YYREEE (reference sequence). Deletions cut 4 bases from V and 6 bases from J, with 15 bases between. The CDR3 loop spans 14 amino acids. CDR3 amino acids: CASSPRLGKDTQYF. In DNA form, the CDR3 reads TGTGCCAGCAGCCCGCGACTGGGGAAGGATACGCAGTATTTT. The full variable domain, in which reference TRBV5-4 and TRBJ2-3 provide the parts outside the CDR3, is ETGVTQSPTHLIKTRGQQVTLRCSSQSGHNTVSWYQQALGQGPQFIFQYYREEENGRGNFPPRFSGLQFPNYSSELNVNALELDDSALYLCASSPRLGKDTQYFGPGTRLTVL.

The gene calls are TRBV7-7 and TRBJ2-1, with 8 bases lining up with TRBD2. The CDR3 totals 15 residues. Germline V gene lookup returns CDR1 SSHAT and CDR2 FNYEAQ (reference sequence). V was pared by 5 bases and J by 8 bases, with 11 bases of the junction left unmatched. The CDR3 nucleotides read TGTGCCAGCAGCCTCGGGACTAGTCGTATCCATGAGCAGTTCTTC. Translation: CASSLGTSRIHEQFF.

The CDR3 nucleotides are TGTGCCAGTAGTGACAAAGCGGGAGAGGCTAGCACAGATACGCAGTATTTT. Translated, it gives CASSDKAGEASTDTQYF. This chain links TRBV19 with TRBJ2-3, with TRBD2 matching 8 bases. Trimming at V came to 5 bases and at J to 0 bases, leaving 10 bases not matched to a gene. This CDR3 contains 17 residues. Looked up from germline, CDR1 is LNHDA and CDR2 is SQIVND (reference sequence).